These 9 T cell receptor beta chains share one sample of origin, sequenced in a study of neurological immune-mediated disorders. TCRdb analysed the 5' RACE reads with MiXCR anew, one entry per CDR3 protein. The sample lists around 38,000 distinct CDR3 sequences, around 15% occurring once. Input material: CD4+ T cells from blood. All receptors come from a woman aged 60-75 years with HTLV-1-associated myelopathy (HAM/TSP).

A few counts support this clonotype. Just one base apart from a much larger clone, this may be a read error. In DNA, the CDR3 is TGTGCCAGCAGCCAAGTTCACCCCCCGAACACCGTGGAGCTGTTTTTT. This codes for CASSQVHPPNTVELFF. The chain is built from TRBV3-1 and TRBJ2-2; D not certain. Germline loops: CDR1 LGHDT, CDR2 YNNKEL (reference sequence). The CDR3 runs 16 residues.

The DNA of the CDR3 is TGCAGCTTTCACCGACAGGGGAAAGTGCAGTACTTC. Its translation: CSFHRQGKVQYF. This sequence joins TRBV29-1 and TRBJ2-7; TRBD1 aligns across 8 bases. The J segment lost 9 bases and the V segment lost 8 bases, leaving 12 bases of the junction unmatched. Looked up from germline, CDR1 is SQVTM and CDR2 is ANQGSEA. The CDR3 has 12 amino acids.

In regard to this clonotype: An end of the junction differs from the germline gene, which may be a read error. The chain recombines TRBV11-2 with TRBJ2-2; 10 positions match TRBD1. The CDR3 consists of 19 residues. Germline V CDR1 and CDR2: SGHAT, FQNNGV. The CDR3 DNA reads as TGTGACAGCAGCTCGGAGACATGGACAGGGGGAGAGGGAACCGGGGAGCTGTTTTTT. This gives the protein CDSSSETWTGGEGTGELFF.

This clonotype appeared many times. This rearrangement joins TRBV7-2 to TRBJ2-2; no reliable D call. The CDR3 runs to 15 residues. Trimming pared 3 bases from V and 2 bases from J, leaving 10 bases between. The germline V gene has CDR1 SGHTA and CDR2 FQGNSA. This CDR3 reads CASSLSRSNTGELFF. CDR3 bases: TGTGCCAGCAGCTTGTCACGCAGCAACACCGGGGAGCTGTTTTTT.

The rearrangement uses TRBV6-5 and TRBJ2-2; D gene unclear. CDR3 length equals 12 residues. The germline V and J ends were trimmed by 10 bases and 11 bases, with 17 bases remaining between them. Germline V gene sequence: CDR1 MNHEY, CDR2 SVGAGI. CDR3 DNA: TGTGCCATCCACGCGGATCACGGTGAGCTGTTTTTT. Translated, it gives CAIHADHGELFF.

A note on this clonotype: This clone may be a read error of a much larger clone one base away. This chain links TRBV6-1 with TRBJ1-5; D is unresolved. The germline V and J ends were trimmed by 3 bases and 1 base, with 10 bases remaining between them. Germline V gene lookup returns CDR1 MNHNS and CDR2 SASEGT. This CDR3 is 15 amino acids long. DNA for the CDR3: TGTGCCAGCAGTGACCCCCTTGGAAGCAATCAGCCCCAGCATTTT. It translates to CASSDPLGSNQPQHF.

This clonotype has ten or more counts. The chain has TRBV19 and TRBJ1-1; D possibly corresponds to TRBD1 (5 bases). The CDR3 loop spans 16 amino acids. Looked up from germline, CDR1 is LNHDA and CDR2 is SQIVND (reference sequence). V was trimmed by 6 bases and J by 1 base, leaving 18 bases between them. The CDR3 sequence: CASRANWGLSNTEAFF. Here the CDR3 DNA reads TGTGCCAGTAGAGCAAATTGGGGACTATCGAACACTGAAGCTTTCTTT.

This clonotype was recorded at least ten times. This chain uses TRBV20-1 with TRBJ2-3, with 11 bases fitting TRBD2. Per germline, CDR1 DFQATT and CDR2 SNEGSKA (reference sequence). The V segment lost 1 base and the J segment 2 bases; nucleotides outside the gene matches: 8. The CDR3 runs 17 residues. The CDR3 DNA sequence: TGCAGTGCTAGAGTTCTCCGACTAGCGGGGAACACAGATACGCAGTATTTT. It specifies CSARVLRLAGNTDTQYF.

This clonotype has just one count. V usage is TRBV3-1 and J usage is TRBJ1-5, with TRBD1 matching over 8 bases. Germline CDR1 and CDR2: LGHDT and YNNKEL (reference sequence). The CDR3 length is 14 residues. Trimming at V came to 6 bases and at J to 2 bases, leaving 3 bases not matched to a gene. The CDR3, as DNA: TGTGCCAGCAGTTACAGGGGGGGCAATCAGCCCCAGCATTTT. Its translation is CASSYRGGNQPQHF.